This is a list of T cell receptor beta chains from one sample in a study of identical twins. MiXCR was run by TCRdb on the 5' RACE reads, yielding one entry per CDR3 protein. The repertoire has approximately 220,000 distinct CDR3 sequences, more than 6.5% of them found once; the top ten carry about 1.9%. The data were also submitted as part of a second study, on yellow fever vaccine responses in identical twins.

Material: memory (CD45RO+) T cells sorted from blood. The receptors come from a woman between 18 and 30 years old in good health. Both conserved end residues are part of each CDR3. A D gene is named only where the DNA matches it firmly. The size field is filled for only some rows; it gives once, few, many or a size class.

d_call,j_call,clone_size,v_call,cdr3_nt,cdr3_aa
-,TRBJ2-1,-,TRBV5-1,TGCGCCAGCAGCTTGTCCAAGGGGAACTACAATGAGCAGTTCTTC,CASSLSKGNYNEQFF
TRBD1,TRBJ2-6,-,TRBV29-1,TGCAGCGTCCATCAGGGGGCTCCTGGGGCCAACGTCCTGACTTTC,CSVHQGAPGANVLTF
-,TRBJ2-4,many,TRBV24-1,TGTGCCACCAGTGATTTGCGGGTGAAGGCCAAAAACATTCAGTACTTC,CATSDLRVKAKNIQYF
TRBD1,TRBJ2-1,-,TRBV24-1,TGTGCCACCAGTGAGCCGCAGACAGGGCGTGGGTACAATGAGCAGTTCTTC,CATSEPQTGRGYNEQFF
-,TRBJ1-5,many,TRBV7-8,TGTGCCAGCAGCCTCGGACAGTTCAACCAGCCCCAGCATTTT,CASSLGQFNQPQHF
-,TRBJ1-3,many,TRBV4-2,TGTGCCAGCAGCCAAGATTCCGGAGGAAGCTCTGGAAACACCATATATTTT,CASSQDSGGSSGNTIYF
-,TRBJ2-7,-,TRBV30,TGTGCCTGGACCCGGGACTACGAGCAGTACTTC,CAWTRDYEQYF
-,TRBJ1-2,many,TRBV6-2/TRBV6-3,TGTGCCAGCAGTTTCAGCAGTAACTATGGCTACACCTTC,CASSFSSNYGYTF
-,TRBJ1-1,few,TRBV7-9,TGTGCCAGCAGCTTAGTTGACACTGAAGCTTTCTTT,CASSLVDTEAFF
-,TRBJ2-6,few,TRBV2,TGTGCCAGCAGTGAGTCGGGAACTGGGGCCAACGTCCTGACTTTC,CASSESGTGANVLTF
-,TRBJ2-1,many,TRBV12-3/TRBV12-4,TGTGCCAGCACCATTAGTGAGCATGAGCAGTTCTTC,CASTISEHEQFF
-,TRBJ2-2,-,TRBV9,TGTGCCAGCAGGTCAATGGGGAATACCGGGGAGCTGTTTTTT,CASRSMGNTGELFF
-,TRBJ2-2,few,TRBV9,TGTGCCAGCACCCGGACTGCTAACACCGGGGAGCTGTTTTTT,CASTRTANTGELFF
-,TRBJ2-1,many,TRBV12-3/TRBV12-4,TGTGCCAGCAGTTTCGGAAGCGAGAGCTCCTACAATGAGCAGTTCTTC,CASSFGSESSYNEQFF
TRBD2,TRBJ2-3,-,TRBV6-1,TGTGCCAGCACCCCCGTAGCGGGGACAATCACAGATACGCAGTATTTT,CASTPVAGTITDTQYF
-,TRBJ2-5,many,TRBV5-4,TGTGCCAGCAGCGCGGGACAGTGGTTGGAGACCCAGTACTTC,CASSAGQWLETQYF
-,TRBJ2-1,-,TRBV12-3/TRBV12-4,TGTGCCAGCAGTTTATTTTGGGCTACAGGGACCAATGAGCAGTTCTTC,CASSLFWATGTNEQFF
TRBD2,TRBJ2-7,-,TRBV10-3,TGTGCCATCAGTGAGGGGTTGAGCGGGAGGGTCTACGAGCAGTACTTC,CAISEGLSGRVYEQYF
-,TRBJ2-7,few,TRBV29-1,TGCAGCGTTGGTCCCGATACCTACGAGCAGTACTTC,CSVGPDTYEQYF
-,TRBJ2-7,-,TRBV7-3,TGTGCCAGCAGCCCATACAACGGAGGGGCAGGGGCCCCCTACGAGCAGTACTTC,CASSPYNGGAGAPYEQYF
-,TRBJ2-2,many,TRBV5-6,TGTGCCAGCAGCCGCAGGGACAACACCGGGGAGCTGTTTTTT,CASSRRDNTGELFF
-,TRBJ2-3,few,TRBV4-1,TGCGCCAGCAGTCTGGGCTCGGACCGGAGGACAGATACGCAGTATTTT,CASSLGSDRRTDTQYF
-,TRBJ2-5,few,TRBV9,TGTGCCAGCACAAGGACAGGAGGGGGGGAGACCCAGTACTTC,CASTRTGGGETQYF
TRBD1,TRBJ2-7,-,TRBV28,TGTGCCAGCTGGGGAGGGACAGGGCATTACGAGCAGTACTTC,CASWGGTGHYEQYF
-,TRBJ2-5,few,TRBV9,TGTGCCAGCAGCGGGGCCCGCCAAGAGACCCAGTACTTC,CASSGARQETQYF
TRBD2,TRBJ2-1,many,TRBV5-1,TGCGCCAGCACCTTAACTACTAGCGGGAGTGTCGATGAGCAGTTCTTC,CASTLTTSGSVDEQFF
-,TRBJ2-7,few,TRBV12-3/TRBV12-4,TGTGCCAGCAGTAGATCCCTCCGGGACCTCGGGTACGAGCAGTACTTC,CASSRSLRDLGYEQYF
-,TRBJ1-2,few,TRBV5-1,TGCGCCAGCAGCTCGGCGGGACATGGCTACACCTTC,CASSSAGHGYTF
-,TRBJ1-3,-,TRBV5-6,TGTGCCAGCAGCTACAGGGTTGGAAACACCATATATTTT,CASSYRVGNTIYF
-,TRBJ2-7,-,TRBV15,TGTGCCACCAGCAGAGCTAGCTGGTACGAGCAGTACTTC,CATSRASWYEQYF
-,TRBJ2-1,-,TRBV3-1,TGTGCCAGCAGCCCTGGATCCGGGGAGCAGTTCTTC,CASSPGSGEQFF
-,TRBJ2-5,-,TRBV7-9,TGTGCCAGCAGCTTAGATGGCGGCGGCTCCCAAGAGACCCAGTACTTC,CASSLDGGGSQETQYF
-,TRBJ1-1,few,TRBV29-1,TGCAGCGTTGTGGGTAAGACAACTGAAGCTTTCTTT,CSVVGKTTEAFF
-,TRBJ1-3,many,TRBV7-9,TGTGCCAGCAGCACCCCTACGGGGGGAAACACCATATATTTT,CASSTPTGGNTIYF
TRBD2,TRBJ2-3,-,TRBV9,TGTGCCAGCAGCGTAGGTTCGGCGGGGGGCACAGATACGCAGTATTTT,CASSVGSAGGTDTQYF
TRBD1,TRBJ2-5,-,TRBV3-1,TGTGCCAGCAGCCAAACACGGACAGGGGGCCAAGAGACCCAGTACTTC,CASSQTRTGGQETQYF
-,TRBJ2-7,few,TRBV7-2,TGTGCCAGCAGTATCGGCGGGACGGGCTACGAGCAGTACTTC,CASSIGGTGYEQYF
-,TRBJ1-1,few,TRBV6-1,TGTGCCAGCAGGCGGGCGGCGAACACTGAAGCTTTCTTT,CASRRAANTEAFF